A single sample gave rise to the 6 T cell receptor beta chains below, sequenced in a study of T cells after yellow fever vaccination. MiXCR, applied by TCRdb to the 5' RACE reads, yields one record per CDR3 protein. The sample shows roughly 330,000 distinct CDR3 sequences, around 7% of them seen only once. The specimen was PBMCs, collected roughly 46 days after the first yellow fever vaccination. These receptors originate from a young man who received the YFV17D yellow fever vaccine.

This chain joins TRBV4-3 and TRBJ1-4; D possibly corresponds to TRBD1 (6 bases). The CDR3 length is 16 residues. Trimming removed 0 bases from V and 7 bases from J, with 15 bases in between. The germline gives CDR1 LGHNA, CDR2 YSLEER. DNA for the CDR3: TGCGCCAGCAGCCAAGATAGGGGGTCCAATGGTGAAAAACTGTTTTTT. Translated: CASSQDRGSNGEKLFF.

This clonotype has a handful of counts. The rearrangement uses TRBV5-1 and TRBJ1-2, with 7 positions matching TRBD1. The V and J ends lost 4 bases and 4 bases, in that order; junction bases with no gene match: 13. CDR3 length: 16 amino acids. Germline V CDR1 and CDR2: SGHRS, YFSETQ. The DNA of the CDR3 is TGCGCCAGCAGCACAGCCGGGACAGCGTTCCCCTATGGCTACACCTTC. It specifies CASSTAGTAFPYGYTF.

As to this clonotype: Possible read error: a much larger clone is one base away. The chain combines TRBV10-3 with TRBJ1-1; D is possibly TRBD1 (6 bases). Germline loops: CDR1 ENHRY, CDR2 SYGVKD. CDR3 size: 13 residues. The CDR3 sequence is CTISPDRNTEAFF. The CDR3 DNA sequence: TGTACCATCAGCCCGGACAGGAACACTGAAGCTTTCTTT.

The chain carries TRBV20-1 and TRBJ2-3; 11 bases agree with TRBD2. V was pared by 3 bases and J by 1 base, with 6 bases of the junction left unmatched. CDR1 is DFQATT and CDR2 is SNEGSKA in the germline V gene (reference sequence). The CDR3 covers 16 residues. The DNA of the CDR3 is TGCAGTGCTAGGCATACTAGCGGGGGCCGCACAGATACGCAGTATTTT. This encodes CSARHTSGGRTDTQYF.

This clonotype was seen only a few times. The chain has TRBV20-1 and TRBJ1-2; TRBD1 matches 8 bases. CDR1 and CDR2 from the germline V gene are DFQATT and SNEGSKA (reference sequence). V dropped 7 bases and J dropped 2; count of bases not matched to a gene: 6. CDR3 length: 13 residues. The DNA of the CDR3 is TGCAGTGTTTTACAGGGGGTCAACTATGGCTACACCTTC. This sequence encodes CSVLQGVNYGYTF.

Ten or more counts support this clonotype. The rearrangement links TRBV5-4 to TRBJ1-6, with D unresolved. This CDR3 is built from 15 residues. V was cut by 4 bases and J by 14 bases, with 22 bases left in between. Germline CDR1 SGHNT, CDR2 YYREEE (reference sequence). This CDR3 reads CASSPGLEHGFSLHF. The DNA of the CDR3 is TGTGCCAGCAGCCCCGGGTTGGAACACGGTTTTTCCCTCCACTTT. The full variable domain, rest sourced from reference TRBV5-4 and TRBJ1-6, is ETGVTQSPTHLIKTRGQQVTLRCSSQSGHNTVSWYQQALGQGPQFIFQYYREEENGRGNFPPRFSGLQFPNYSSELNVNALELDDSALYLCASSPGLEHGFSLHFGNGTRLTVT.